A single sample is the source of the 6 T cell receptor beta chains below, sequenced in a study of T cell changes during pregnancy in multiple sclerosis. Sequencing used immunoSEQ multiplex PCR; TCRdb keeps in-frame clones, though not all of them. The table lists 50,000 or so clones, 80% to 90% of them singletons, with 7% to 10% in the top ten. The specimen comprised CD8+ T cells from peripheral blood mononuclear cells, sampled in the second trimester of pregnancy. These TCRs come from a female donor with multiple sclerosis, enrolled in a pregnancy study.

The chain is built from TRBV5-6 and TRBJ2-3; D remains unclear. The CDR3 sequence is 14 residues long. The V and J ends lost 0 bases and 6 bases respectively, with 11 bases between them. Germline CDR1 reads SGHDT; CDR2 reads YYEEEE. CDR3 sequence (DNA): TGTGCCAGCAGCTTGGGCCTAGATGACGATACGCAGTATTTT. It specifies CASSLGLDDDTQYF.

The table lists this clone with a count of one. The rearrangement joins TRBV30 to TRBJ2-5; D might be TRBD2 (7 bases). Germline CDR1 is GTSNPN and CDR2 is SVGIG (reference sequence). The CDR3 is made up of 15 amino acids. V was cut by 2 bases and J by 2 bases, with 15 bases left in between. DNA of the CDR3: TGTGCCTGGAGTTTAACGGGGGGCCCACAAGAGACCCAGTACTTC. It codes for CAWSLTGGPQETQYF.

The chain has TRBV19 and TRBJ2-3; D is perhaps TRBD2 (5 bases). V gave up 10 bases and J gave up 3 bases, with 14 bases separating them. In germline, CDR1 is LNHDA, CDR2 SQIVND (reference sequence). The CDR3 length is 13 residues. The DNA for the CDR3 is TGTGCCATCGGAGGCGATTCGACAGATACGCAGTATTTT. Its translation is CAIGGDSTDTQYF.

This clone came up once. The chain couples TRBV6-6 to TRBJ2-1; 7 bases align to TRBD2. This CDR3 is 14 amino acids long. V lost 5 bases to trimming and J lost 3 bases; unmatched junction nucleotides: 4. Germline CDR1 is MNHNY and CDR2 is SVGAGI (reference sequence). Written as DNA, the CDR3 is TGTGCCAGCAGTCTAGCGGCCAACTACAATGAGCAGTTCTTC. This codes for CASSLAANYNEQFF.

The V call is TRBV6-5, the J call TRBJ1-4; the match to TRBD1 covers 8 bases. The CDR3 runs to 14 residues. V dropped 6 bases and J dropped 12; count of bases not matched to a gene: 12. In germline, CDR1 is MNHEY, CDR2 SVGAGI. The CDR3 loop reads CASSLGQGISELFF. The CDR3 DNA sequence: TGTGCCAGCAGCCTAGGACAGGGAATTTCTGAACTGTTTTTT.

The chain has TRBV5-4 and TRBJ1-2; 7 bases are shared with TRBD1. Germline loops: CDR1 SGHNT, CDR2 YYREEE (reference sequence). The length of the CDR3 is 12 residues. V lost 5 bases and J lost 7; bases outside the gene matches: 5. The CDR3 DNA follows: TGTGCCAGCAGGGATGACAGGGCTGGCTACACCTTC. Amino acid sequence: CASRDDRAGYTF.